This passage covers 32 T cell receptor beta chains from one sample sequenced in a study of T-cell reconstitution after alpha-beta-depleted transplantation in children. The library targeted TCRbeta and was prepared with unique molecular identifiers. Using its own MiXCR run on the PCR reads, TCRdb lists one record per CDR3 protein. This sample yields a few hundred thousand distinct CDR3 sequences, of which approximately 9.7% are seen a single time; around 5.1% belongs to the top ten. Specimen: PBMCs from the stem cell graft donor, collected from the stem cell graft. These receptors were obtained from a human donor who donated a stem cell graft to a child with SCID.

Worth noting for this clonotype: A read error is possible here, since a much larger clone lies one base away. This chain links TRBV12-3 or TRBV12-4 with TRBJ1-5, with D possibly matching TRBD1 (5 bases). V was trimmed by 11 bases and J by 3 bases, leaving 14 bases between them. CDR3 size: 13 residues. CDR3 loop: CARTSGDNQPQHF. The CDR3 nucleotides read TGTGCCCGCACTTCGGGGGACAATCAGCCCCAGCATTTT.

This clonotype was counted ten times or more. The J gene is TRBJ2-3, the V gene TRBV20-1, with D hard to call. Germline lookup yields CDR1 DFQATT and CDR2 SNEGSKA (reference sequence). Trimming shortened V by 3 bases and J by 5 bases, and 9 bases separated the two germline ends. The CDR3 is 12 amino acids. CDR3 sequence reads: CSASVRGDTQYF. The DNA of the CDR3 is TGCAGTGCTAGTGTGAGAGGAGATACGCAGTATTTT.

The rearrangement uses TRBV20-1 and TRBJ2-7, with D possibly called TRBD1 or TRBD2 (6 bases each). CDR1 and CDR2 (germline): DFQATT, SNEGSKA (reference sequence). With 5 bases removed from V and 1 base from J, the gap between germline ends came to 12 bases. CDR3 length: 13 residues. The DNA of the CDR3 is TGCAGTGCTTGGACTACAGGGTCCTACGAGCAGTACTTC. Translation: CSAWTTGSYEQYF.

This clonotype came up many times. The chain combines TRBV3-1 with TRBJ2-4; 10 bases match TRBD1. This CDR3 contains 17 residues. The V segment lost 0 bases and the J segment 7 bases; nucleotides outside the gene matches: 9. From germline, CDR1 is LGHDT and CDR2 YNNKEL (reference sequence). In DNA, the CDR3 is TGTGCCAGCAGCCAAGATCCCGTGGGGACAGGGGCGAACATTCAGTACTTC. It yields the protein CASSQDPVGTGANIQYF.

Many counts were recorded for this clonotype. In nucleotides, the CDR3 is TGCGCCAGCAGCCAAGATCAAATCGGTGTTGGTGGCTACACCTTC. It yields the protein CASSQDQIGVGGYTF. The rearrangement uses TRBV4-3 and TRBJ1-2; D uncertain. Germline CDR1 reads LGHNA; CDR2 reads YSLEER. Trimming cost V 0 bases and J 7 bases, with 15 bases left between them. The CDR3 runs 15 residues.

This clonotype was detected ten times or more. The chain is built from TRBV3-1 and TRBJ2-5; either TRBD1 or TRBD2 may fit D (5 bases each). Germline CDR1 is LGHDT and CDR2 is YNNKEL (reference sequence). Trimming left V 9 bases short and J 7 bases short, with 21 bases between. The CDR3 has 14 residues. The CDR3 DNA follows: TGTGCCAGTCAGACCGGGACGACGGATGGGACCCAGTACTTC. Translating it yields CASQTGTTDGTQYF.

In its sample, this clonotype was seen many times. This rearrangement joins TRBV5-1 to TRBJ1-6, with D uncertain. The CDR3 is 16 residues long. V was cut by 3 bases and J by 0 bases, with 10 bases left in between. From germline, CDR1 is SGHRS and CDR2 YFSETQ. The CDR3 DNA reads as TGCGCCAGCAGCTCGGACCCAAGCTCCTATAATTCACCCCTCCACTTT. Translating it yields CASSSDPSSYNSPLHF.

There are many counts of this clonotype. This chain links TRBV2 with TRBJ2-7; either TRBD1 or TRBD2 may fit D (5 bases each). This CDR3 has 13 amino acids. The V end was cut by 6 bases, the J end by 2 bases, with 11 bases between. The germline gives CDR1 SNHLY, CDR2 FYNNEI. The CDR3 loop is CASSLRETYEQYF. The CDR3 DNA reads TGTGCCAGCAGCCTCAGGGAGACCTACGAGCAGTACTTC.

At least ten counts were recorded for this clonotype. The rearrangement links TRBV9 to TRBJ2-7; D gene uncertain. The V end lost 3 bases, the J end lost 6 bases, and 13 bases lay between the germline ends. The CDR3 is made up of 13 amino acids. Per germline, CDR1 SGDLS and CDR2 YYNGEE. The CDR3 reads CASSGGSKSEQYF. CDR3 coding DNA: TGTGCCAGCAGCGGGGGATCAAAGAGCGAGCAGTACTTC.

This chain uses TRBV9 with TRBJ2-2; D possibly corresponds to TRBD1 (5 bases). The V end lost 2 bases, the J end lost 5 bases, and 13 bases lay between the germline ends. Germline CDR1 SGDLS, CDR2 YYNGEE. The CDR3 is 15 amino acids. The CDR3 sequence: CASSVMGLVTGELFF. The CDR3 region has the DNA TGTGCCAGCAGCGTTATGGGGCTGGTTACCGGGGAGCTGTTTTTT.

In its sample, this clonotype was seen many times. The chain uses TRBV7-4 and TRBJ2-1; D is perhaps TRBD1 (6 bases). Germline loops: CDR1 SGHVT, CDR2 SQSDAQ. V lost 3 bases to trimming and J lost 0 bases, with 15 bases between them. The CDR3 spans 17 residues. The CDR3 loop reads CASSLARQDSSYNEQFF. CDR3 in DNA: TGTGCCAGCAGCTTGGCCAGACAGGACAGCTCCTACAATGAGCAGTTCTTC.

This clonotype was observed at least ten times. This chain connects TRBV10-3 to TRBJ2-7; tentative D call: TRBD1 (5 bases). This CDR3 has 14 amino acids. The V gene's germline CDR1 is ENHRY and CDR2 SYGVKD. The V and J ends lost 6 bases and 6 bases respectively, with 18 bases between them. In DNA, the CDR3 is TGTGCCATCAGGCAGGACACGGGTGTGACCGAGCAGTACTTC. Protein product: CAIRQDTGVTEQYF.

This clonotype occurred many times. The chain's CDR3 is CSARLPAGGPDTQYF. CDR3 DNA: TGCAGTGCTAGACTACCAGCGGGGGGGCCCGATACGCAGTATTTT. The gene calls are TRBV20-1 and TRBJ2-3; 10 positions agree with TRBD2. V was pared by 2 bases and J by 6 bases, with 8 bases of the junction left unmatched. The CDR3 length is 15 residues. Germline CDR1 is DFQATT and CDR2 is SNEGSKA (reference sequence).

This clonotype was recorded at least ten times. The chain carries TRBV28 and TRBJ1-1, with D perhaps matching TRBD1 (6 bases). The V and J ends lost 3 bases and 4 bases respectively, with 18 bases between them. Germline assignment: CDR1 MDHEN and CDR2 SYDVKM. The CDR3 loop spans 16 amino acids. CDR3 sequence: CASSLARDRRGTEAFF. CDR3 nucleotide sequence: TGTGCCAGCAGTTTGGCCCGAGACAGGAGGGGCACTGAAGCTTTCTTT. Drawing the rest from reference TRBV28 and TRBJ1-1, the complete variable domain is DVKVTQSSRYLVKRTGEKVFLECVQDMDHENMFWYRQDPGLGLRLIYFSYDVKMKEKGDIPEGYSVSREKKERFSLILESASTNQTSMYLCASSLARDRRGTEAFFGQGTRLTVV.

This clonotype has a count of ten or more. This chain connects TRBV5-1 to TRBJ1-2; 11 nucleotides line up with TRBD1. Trimming cost V 0 bases and J 8 bases; bases outside gene matches: 9. Germline-derived CDR1 and CDR2 are SGHRS and YFSETQ. The CDR3 runs to 16 residues. CDR3 sequence: CASSLDTGTGGYGYTF. The CDR3 DNA follows: TGCGCCAGCAGCTTGGATACCGGGACAGGGGGATACGGCTACACCTTC.

This clonotype appeared many times. The J gene is TRBJ1-1, the V gene TRBV25-1; D possibly corresponds to TRBD1 (5 bases). The CDR3 contains 15 residues. CDR1 and CDR2 from the germline V gene are MGHDK and SYGVNS. The V end lost 4 bases, the J end lost 2 bases, and 14 bases lay between the germline ends. For the CDR3, the DNA is TGTGCCAGCAGTGCAGTCTGGGGGTCTAACACTGAAGCTTTCTTT. Protein: CASSAVWGSNTEAFF.

At least ten counts were recorded for this clonotype. V gene TRBV2 combines with J gene TRBJ1-2, with a tentative D call TRBD1 (5 bases). V was trimmed by 6 bases and J by 6 bases, leaving 17 bases between them. Per the germline V gene, CDR1 is SNHLY and CDR2 is FYNNEI. CDR3 length: 14 amino acids. CDR3 DNA: TGTGCCAGCAGAACCCCGGGGGGGTTTCATGGCTACACCTTC. Protein sequence: CASRTPGGFHGYTF.

This clonotype has a count of ten or more. CDR3 residues: CASSYLRLGGARDTQYF. CDR3 coding DNA: TGTGCCAGCAGCTACCTCCGATTAGGGGGGGCGAGGGATACGCAGTATTTT. The genes are TRBV7-9 and TRBJ2-3; maybe TRBD2 (7 bases). Germline CDR1 SEHNR, CDR2 FQNEAQ (reference sequence). This CDR3 region has 17 residues. Trimming left V 4 bases short and J 6 bases short, with 23 bases between. Supplemented by reference TRBV7-9 and TRBJ2-3, the full variable domain reads DTGVSQNPRHKITKRGQNVTFRCDPISEHNRLYWYRQTLGQGPEFLTYFQNEAQLEKSRLLSDRFSAERPKGSFSTLEIQRTEQGDSAMYLCASSYLRLGGARDTQYFGPGTRLTVL.

CDR3 bases: TGTGCCAGCAGTGAAAAACTAGCGGGGTCCAATGAGCAGTTCTTC. This translates into CASSEKLAGSNEQFF. The rearrangement joins TRBV6-1 to TRBJ2-1, with TRBD2 matching over 10 bases. This CDR3 spans 15 amino acids. Germline trimming cut 2 bases from V and 6 bases from J; bases unmatched to any gene: 4. Germline V gene data show CDR1 as MNHNS and CDR2 as SASEGT.

This clonotype was detected many times. The gene calls are TRBV27 and TRBJ2-7; 12 bases match TRBD2. The CDR3 is 15 residues long. Germline V gene data show CDR1 as MNHEY and CDR2 as SMNVEV (reference sequence). V gave up 6 bases and J gave up 3 bases; unmatched junction bases: 6. CDR3 nucleotides: TGTGCCAGCAGATTGACTAGCGGGGGAGACTACGAGCAGTACTTC. It translates to CASRLTSGGDYEQYF.

This clonotype appeared many times. The gene calls are TRBV6-5 and TRBJ1-4; perhaps TRBD1 as D (5 bases). Germline V gene sequence: CDR1 MNHEY, CDR2 SVGAGI. Trimming stripped 2 bases from V and 4 bases from J, with 11 bases between. This CDR3 region has 15 residues. The CDR3 spells CASSYQAGLNEKLFF. CDR3 nucleotides: TGTGCCAGCAGTTACCAGGCGGGGCTTAATGAAAAACTGTTTTTT.

This clonotype appeared many times. The chain couples TRBV10-2 to TRBJ2-2; D not resolved. The V and J ends lost 4 bases and 4 bases respectively, with 10 bases between them. The CDR3 has 14 residues. The germline V gene has CDR1 WSHSY and CDR2 SAAADI. In DNA form, the CDR3 reads TGCGCCAGCAGTGGGGTAGTGGCCACCGGGGAGCTGTTTTTT. Translation gives CASSGVVATGELFF.

This clonotype was seen many times. The V call is TRBV6-6, the J call TRBJ2-3; D uncertain. Trimming shortened V by 6 bases and J by 3 bases, and 7 bases separated the two germline ends. CDR1 is MNHNY, CDR2 SVGAGI, per germline (reference sequence). The CDR3 is 12 residues long. In DNA, the CDR3 is TGTGCCAGCAGGCCTAGAACAGATACGCAGTATTTT. Amino acids: CASRPRTDTQYF.

This clonotype has at least ten counts. The V call is TRBV11-2, the J call TRBJ2-3; D remains ambiguous. The germline V gene has CDR1 SGHAT and CDR2 FQNNGV. The CDR3 has 14 residues. V was trimmed by 2 bases and J by 3 bases, leaving 9 bases between them. The CDR3 DNA reads as TGTGCCAGCAGCTTAAGACATGGAACAGATACGCAGTATTTT. Translating it yields CASSLRHGTDTQYF.

This clonotype appeared many times. The chain uses TRBV29-1 and TRBJ1-1; 9 bases match TRBD1. The CDR3 has 13 amino acids. The ends lost 6 bases at V and 5 bases at J; junction bases unmatched: 7. Germline CDR1 SQVTM, CDR2 ANQGSEA. CDR3 sequence: CSVGTGYGTEAFF. The CDR3 bases are TGCAGCGTGGGGACAGGGTACGGGACTGAAGCTTTCTTT.

This clonotype was seen at least ten times. This sequence joins TRBV5-6 and TRBJ1-5; TRBD1 matches at 10 bases. Germline lookup yields CDR1 SGHDT and CDR2 YYEEEE. Trimming at V came to 4 bases and at J to 6 bases, leaving 10 bases not matched to a gene. The CDR3 is made up of 16 amino acids. The CDR3, as DNA: TGTGCCAGCAGCGTAGACCGGGACAGGGGCAGTCAGCCCCAGCATTTT. It specifies CASSVDRDRGSQPQHF.

This clonotype appeared once. The rearrangement joins TRBV11-2 to TRBJ2-2; D is perhaps TRBD2 (5 bases). CDR1 is SGHAT and CDR2 is FQNNGV in the germline V gene. V lost 2 bases and J 0 bases, leaving 7 bases between the germline ends. This CDR3 comprises 15 residues. CDR3 nucleotide sequence: TGTGCCAGCAGCTTAAGACTAACGAACACCGGGGAGCTGTTTTTT. This gives the protein CASSLRLTNTGELFF. The full variable domain, completed using reference TRBV11-2 and TRBJ2-2, is EAGVAQSPRYKIIEKRQSVAFWCNPISGHATLYWYQQILGQGPKLLIQFQNNGVVDDSQLPKDRFSAERLKGVDSTLKIQPAKLEDSAVYLCASSLRLTNTGELFFGEGSRLTVL.

This clonotype was picked up a small number of times. A much larger clone differs by one base, so this may be a read error. This sequence joins TRBV29-1 and TRBJ1-2; 7 nucleotides match TRBD1. In germline, CDR1 is SQVTM, CDR2 ANQGSEA. The CDR3 is 13 amino acids. DNA of the CDR3: TGCAGCGTCCCCAAAGGGGACAGCCCTGGCGACACCTTC. Encoded protein: CSVPKGDSPGDTF.

In its sample, this clonotype was seen many times. The chain combines TRBV15 with TRBJ1-1; no firm D call. The CDR3 is 13 amino acids. In germline, CDR1 is LNHNV, CDR2 YYDKDF (reference sequence). The V gene lost 0 bases and the J gene lost 5 bases, with 7 bases spanning the gap. CDR3 sequence: CATSRDLGTEAFF. CDR3 DNA sequence: TGTGCCACCAGCAGAGATCTCGGGACTGAAGCTTTCTTT.

The CDR3 nucleotides read TGTGCCAGCAGCCAAGCGCGTGACTTCGGGGGGGTTTTAAACTATGGCTACACCTTC. Protein: CASSQARDFGGVLNYGYTF. This rearrangement joins TRBV3-1 to TRBJ1-2; the D gene is possibly TRBD1 (5 bases). This CDR3 spans 19 amino acids. Germline CDR1 is LGHDT and CDR2 is YNNKEL (reference sequence). Between the trimmed V and J ends, which lost 1 base and 2 bases, there was a span of 23 bases.

The table lists this clonotype with many counts. The rearrangement joins TRBV20-1 to TRBJ1-5, with a weak D call TRBD1 (6 bases). Germline V gene data show CDR1 as DFQATT and CDR2 as SNEGSKA (reference sequence). With 6 bases removed from V and 2 bases from J, the gap between germline ends came to 11 bases. This CDR3 comprises 13 residues. CDR3 DNA: TGCAGTGCCAAAGGACAGCGCAATCAGCCCCAGCATTTT. Its protein is CSAKGQRNQPQHF.

This clonotype was seen repeatedly, ten times or more. V usage is TRBV29-1 and J usage is TRBJ2-7; a weak D match, TRBD1 (6 bases). Deletions cut 0 bases from V and 0 bases from J, with 9 bases between. This CDR3 has 14 residues. Germline CDR1 reads SQVTM; CDR2 reads ANQGSEA. This chain's CDR3 is CSVEDSDSSYEQYF. For the CDR3, the DNA is TGCAGCGTTGAAGATTCGGACAGCTCCTACGAGCAGTACTTC.